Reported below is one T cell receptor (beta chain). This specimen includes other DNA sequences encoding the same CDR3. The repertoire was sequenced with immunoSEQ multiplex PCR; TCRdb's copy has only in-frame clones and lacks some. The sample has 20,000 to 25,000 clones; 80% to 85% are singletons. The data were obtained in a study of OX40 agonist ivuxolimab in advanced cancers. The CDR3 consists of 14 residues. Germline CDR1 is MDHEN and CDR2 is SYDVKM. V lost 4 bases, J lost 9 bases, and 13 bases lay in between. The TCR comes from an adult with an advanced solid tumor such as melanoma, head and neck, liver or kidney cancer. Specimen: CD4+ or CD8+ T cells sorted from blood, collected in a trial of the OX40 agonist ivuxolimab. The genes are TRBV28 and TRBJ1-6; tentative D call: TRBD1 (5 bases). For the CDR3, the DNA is TGTGCCAGCAGTTGGGACCGCGATAGTTCACCCCTCCACTTT. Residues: CASSWDRDSSPLHF.